These 24 T cell receptor beta chains originate from one sample sequenced in a study of cytomegalovirus exposure and HLA in healthy donors. It was with 60 Vbeta and 13 Jbeta primers that the PCR ran. Measured with immunoSEQ multiplex PCR; TCRdb has only the in-frame clones, and not every one. The data hold some 130,000 clones, with 78% observed a single time. Sequencing input: PBMCs. These receptor sequences come from a female donor in good health and CMV-seronegative.

V gene TRBV9 combines with J gene TRBJ1-2; maybe TRBD1 (5 bases). The CDR3 length is 12 residues. V gave up 4 bases and J gave up 7 bases, with 11 bases separating them. Germline CDR1 is SGDLS and CDR2 is YYNGEE. The CDR3, as DNA: TGTGCCAGCAGCCCGGTGGGGCCTGGCTACACCTTC. Its protein product is CASSPVGPGYTF.

The V and J genes are TRBV5-4 and TRBJ2-1; TRBD1 aligns across 7 bases. In germline, CDR1 is SGHNT, CDR2 YYREEE (reference sequence). V lost 3 bases and J lost 6; bases outside the gene matches: 6. The CDR3 runs to 14 residues. This CDR3 is CASSSSGTANEQFF. The CDR3 bases are TGTGCCAGCAGCTCCTCCGGGACAGCCAATGAGCAGTTCTTC.

This chain connects TRBV6-6 to TRBJ1-6; 7 bases match TRBD1. The trim removed 5 bases at V and 6 bases at J, leaving 7 bases unmatched. Per germline, CDR1 MNHNY and CDR2 SVGAGI (reference sequence). The CDR3 loop spans 15 amino acids. As DNA, the CDR3 is TGTGCCAGCAGTAACAGGGGCGGAGGTAATTCACCCCTCCACTTT. Translation gives CASSNRGGGNSPLHF.

This sequence joins TRBV5-6 and TRBJ2-7; 7 bases are a match to TRBD1. The CDR3 totals 14 residues. Per the germline V gene, CDR1 is SGHDT and CDR2 is YYEEEE. After removal of 2 bases from V and 2 bases from J, the junction contained 4 bases not matched to a gene. This CDR3 is CASSFLQGAYEQYF. CDR3 DNA: TGTGCCAGCAGCTTTCTGCAGGGGGCCTACGAGCAGTACTTC.

A few counts support this clone. This chain joins TRBV27 and TRBJ1-4; D is uncertain. Germline loops: CDR1 MNHEY, CDR2 SMNVEV (reference sequence). The germline V and J ends were trimmed by 7 bases and 0 bases, with 12 bases remaining between them. The CDR3 is 15 residues long. The CDR3: CASTFTPATNEKLFF. In nucleotides, the CDR3 is TGTGCCAGCACCTTCACACCAGCAACTAATGAAAAACTGTTTTTT.

This chain connects TRBV6-5 to TRBJ2-5; D gene unclear. The CDR3 is made up of 13 amino acids. In germline, CDR1 is MNHEY, CDR2 SVGAGI. The germline V and J ends were trimmed by 6 bases and 11 bases, with 19 bases remaining between them. This CDR3 reads CASSPHSKVEQYF. The CDR3 region has the DNA TGTGCCAGCAGCCCTCACTCAAAGGTGGAGCAGTACTTC.

This clone has a handful of counts. The genes are TRBV5-5 and TRBJ2-7; the match to TRBD1 covers 12 bases. CDR1 is SGHKS and CDR2 is YYEKEE in the germline V gene (reference sequence). The CDR3 has 15 residues. The V gene end was trimmed by 4 bases and the J gene end by 6 bases; junction bases not matched to a gene: 8. For the CDR3, the DNA is TGTGCCAGCAGCATCACCGGGACAGGGGGCCCCGAGCAGTACTTC. Its protein product is CASSITGTGGPEQYF. The full variable domain, completed using reference TRBV5-5 and TRBJ2-7, is DAGVTQSPTHLIKTRGQQVTLRCSPISGHKSVSWYQQVLGQGPQFIFQYYEKEERGRGNFPDRFSARQFPNYSSELNVNALLLGDSALYLCASSITGTGGPEQYFGPGTRLTVT.

The rearrangement links TRBV7-9 to TRBJ1-1; D is unresolved. The CDR3 totals 11 residues. V was trimmed by 8 bases and J by 0 bases, leaving 4 bases between them. In germline, CDR1 is SEHNR, CDR2 FQNEAQ (reference sequence). The CDR3 spells CASVMNTEAFF. CDR3 DNA sequence: TGTGCCAGCGTCATGAACACTGAAGCTTTCTTT. Drawing the rest from reference TRBV7-9 and TRBJ1-1, the complete variable domain is DTGVSQNPRHKITKRGQNVTFRCDPISEHNRLYWYRQTLGQGPEFLTYFQNEAQLEKSRLLSDRFSAERPKGSFSTLEIQRTEQGDSAMYLCASVMNTEAFFGQGTRLTVV.

This chain links TRBV28 with TRBJ1-2; TRBD1 aligns across 7 bases. CDR3 length: 15 residues. CDR1 is MDHEN and CDR2 is SYDVKM in the germline V gene. The trim removed 5 bases at V and 7 bases at J, leaving 13 bases unmatched. In nucleotides, the CDR3 is TGTGCCAGCAGTACCCCACAGGGGACATATGGTGGCTACACCTTC. It codes for CASSTPQGTYGGYTF.

The chain has TRBV5-4 and TRBJ2-1; 11 nucleotides align to TRBD2. The V gene end was trimmed by 0 bases and the J gene end by 6 bases; junction bases not matched to a gene: 5. Germline V CDR1 and CDR2: SGHNT, YYREEE (reference sequence). This CDR3 has 16 amino acids. The CDR3 coding sequence is TGTGCCAGCAGCTTGGAGTTGCTAGCGGGAGGCAATGAGCAGTTCTTC. Protein: CASSLELLAGGNEQFF.

The rearrangement links TRBV5-1 to TRBJ1-2, with 11 nucleotides matching TRBD1. Germline CDR1 SGHRS, CDR2 YFSETQ. V gave up 2 bases and J gave up 4 bases; unmatched junction bases: 1. CDR3 size: 14 residues. This CDR3 reads CASSFGQGAYGYTF. The CDR3 coding sequence is TGCGCCAGCAGCTTTGGACAGGGGGCCTATGGCTACACCTTC.

The V gene is TRBV6-5, the J gene TRBJ1-1; 7 bases are shared with TRBD1. Germline V CDR1 and CDR2: MNHEY, SVGAGI. Unmatched junction bases numbered 7, after V lost 4 bases and J lost 11 bases. This CDR3 region has 12 residues. CDR3 bases: TGTGCCAGCAGTTTCTCCGGGACAGCGGCTTTCTTT. It specifies CASSFSGTAAFF.

The rearrangement links TRBV7-2 to TRBJ1-1; the D gene is possibly TRBD1 (5 bases). Germline V gene sequence: CDR1 SGHTA, CDR2 FQGNSA. CDR3 length: 15 amino acids. V lost 2 bases to trimming and J lost 1 base, with 11 bases between them. CDR3 bases: TGTGCCAGCAGCTTAAAAGACAGTGGGAACACTGAAGCTTTCTTT. This sequence encodes CASSLKDSGNTEAFF.

This rearrangement joins TRBV2 to TRBJ2-1, with D perhaps matching TRBD1 (5 bases). The V end was cut by 5 bases, the J end by 8 bases, with 22 bases between. The CDR3 is 16 residues long. Germline assignment: CDR1 SNHLY and CDR2 FYNNEI. DNA for the CDR3: TGTGCCAGCAGTTCCTTCTCCCGGGCCTCCAGGGATGAGCAGTTCTTC. It encodes CASSSFSRASRDEQFF.

The rearrangement joins TRBV28 to TRBJ2-7; weak D call: TRBD1 (6 bases). The CDR3 length is 11 residues. V lost 5 bases and J lost 12, with 14 bases in between. Germline V gene data show CDR1 as MDHEN and CDR2 as SYDVKM. The CDR3 region is CASSLTGSRYF. Written as DNA, the CDR3 is TGTGCCAGCAGTCTCACAGGGAGCAGGTACTTC. Complete variable domain (other parts from reference TRBV28 and TRBJ2-7): DVKVTQSSRYLVKRTGEKVFLECVQDMDHENMFWYRQDPGLGLRLIYFSYDVKMKEKGDIPEGYSVSREKKERFSLILESASTNQTSMYLCASSLTGSRYFGPGTRLTVT.

The V and J genes are TRBV19 and TRBJ1-5, with D unclear. Trimming removed 6 bases from V and 2 bases from J, with 8 bases in between. Germline V gene lookup returns CDR1 LNHDA and CDR2 SQIVND (reference sequence). The CDR3 runs to 13 residues. Here the CDR3 reads CASRKAGNQPQHF. DNA for the CDR3: TGTGCCAGTAGGAAAGCGGGCAATCAGCCCCAGCATTTT.

With regard to this clone: The sample holds other DNA sequences that translate to the same CDR3. V usage is TRBV18 and J usage is TRBJ2-7, with TRBD1 matching 7 bases. CDR1 and CDR2 (germline): KGHSH, LQKENI. J gave up 0 bases and V 3 bases, and 2 bases lay outside the gene matches. The CDR3 has 14 residues. The DNA of the CDR3 is TGTGCCAGCTCACCGCCAGGGGGCTCCTACGAGCAGTACTTC. This sequence encodes CASSPPGGSYEQYF. Full variable domain (outside the CDR3, taken from reference TRBV18 and TRBJ2-7): NAGVMQNPRHLVRRRGQEARLRCSPMKGHSHVYWYRQLPEEGLKFMVYLQKENIIDESGMPKERFSAEFPKEGPSILRIQQVVRGDSAAYFCASSPPGGSYEQYFGPGTRLTVT.

The chain recombines TRBV2 with TRBJ2-5; TRBD2 might be the D (6 bases). Looked up from germline, CDR1 is SNHLY and CDR2 is FYNNEI. This CDR3 has 13 residues. Trimming stripped 4 bases from V and 0 bases from J, with 6 bases between. CDR3 protein: CASSGRDQETQYF. Here the CDR3 DNA reads TGTGCCAGCAGTGGGAGGGACCAAGAGACCCAGTACTTC. The complete variable domain, with remaining parts taken from reference TRBV2 and TRBJ2-5, reads EPEVTQTPSHQVTQMGQEVILRCVPISNHLYFYWYRQILGQKVEFLVSFYNNEISEKSEIFDDQFSVERPDGSNFTLKIRSTKLEDSAMYFCASSGRDQETQYFGPGTRLLVL.

The chain is built from TRBV14 and TRBJ2-7; D is possibly TRBD2 (5 bases). Deletions cut 1 base from V and 3 bases from J, with 10 bases between. The CDR3 is 14 amino acids. The germline V gene has CDR1 SGHDN and CDR2 FVKESK. Here the CDR3 DNA reads TGTGCCAGCAGCCAAGCTCCGGGGAACTACGAGCAGTACTTC. It translates to CASSQAPGNYEQYF.

This CDR3 is CASSVRDGAYGYTF. The CDR3, as DNA: TGTGCCAGCAGCGTCAGGGATGGTGCCTATGGCTACACCTTC. This chain connects TRBV7-9 to TRBJ1-2; possible D gene TRBD1, 5 bases. There are 14 residues in the CDR3. Germline V lookup: CDR1 SEHNR, CDR2 FQNEAQ (reference sequence). Trimming took 5 bases from V and 4 from J, leaving 14 bases between them.

The chain joins TRBV18 to TRBJ2-5, with TRBD1 identical over 7 bases. The CDR3 loop spans 14 amino acids. With 3 bases clipped from V and 2 bases from J, the junction kept 3 bases outside the gene matches. Germline V lookup: CDR1 KGHSH, CDR2 LQKENI. The CDR3 protein is CASSPRQGQETQYF. The CDR3, as DNA: TGTGCCAGCTCACCCAGACAGGGACAAGAGACCCAGTACTTC.

This clone was observed a handful of times. The chain couples TRBV7-9 to TRBJ2-3; TRBD1 aligns across 9 bases. CDR1 and CDR2 (germline): SEHNR, FQNEAQ (reference sequence). This CDR3 contains 17 residues. Trimming at V came to 5 bases and at J to 1 base, leaving 10 bases not matched to a gene. For the CDR3, the DNA is TGTGCCAGCAGCGGGCCGGGACAGGGTTTCGGCACAGATACGCAGTATTTT. This sequence encodes CASSGPGQGFGTDTQYF.

This clone was seen only once. This sequence joins TRBV5-1 and TRBJ2-3, with 12 bases fitting TRBD2. Per the germline V gene, CDR1 is SGHRS and CDR2 is YFSETQ. The CDR3 sequence is 16 residues long. Trimming took 2 bases from V and 1 from J; bases not matched to a gene: 2. The CDR3 DNA follows: TGCGCCAGCAGCTTTCTAGCGGGAGGGGGCACAGATACGCAGTATTTT. This sequence encodes CASSFLAGGGTDTQYF.

This clone was seen once. This chain joins TRBV7-8 and TRBJ2-3, with 9 bases matching TRBD2. The CDR3 runs 15 residues. The ends lost 2 bases at V and 2 bases at J; junction bases unmatched: 2. In germline, CDR1 is SGHVS, CDR2 FQNEAQ. The CDR3 here is CASSLLAGPTDTQYF. CDR3 nucleotides: TGTGCCAGCAGCTTACTAGCGGGACCCACAGATACGCAGTATTTT.